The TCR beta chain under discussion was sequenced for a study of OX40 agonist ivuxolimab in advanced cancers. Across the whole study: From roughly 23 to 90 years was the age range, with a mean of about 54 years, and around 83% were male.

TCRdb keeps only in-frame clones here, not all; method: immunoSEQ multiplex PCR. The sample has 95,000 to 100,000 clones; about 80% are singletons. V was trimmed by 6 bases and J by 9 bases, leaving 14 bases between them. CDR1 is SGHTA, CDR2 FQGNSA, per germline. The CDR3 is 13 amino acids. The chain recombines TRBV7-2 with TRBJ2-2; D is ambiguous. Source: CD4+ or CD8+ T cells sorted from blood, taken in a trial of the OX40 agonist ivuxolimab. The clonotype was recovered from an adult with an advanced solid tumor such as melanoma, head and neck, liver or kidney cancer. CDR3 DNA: TGTGCCAGCAGTTCAAGGAGATCCCGGGAGCTGTTTTTT. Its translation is CASSSRRSRELFF.